The text below deals with one TCR beta chain. What it binds is not known. Other DNA sequences in this specimen translate into the identical CDR3. This sample stems from a study of T cell responses to AZD1222 COVID-19 vaccine. As for the study in general: Second-dose intervals of approximately 4 or approximately 12 weeks were pooled.

Measured with immunoSEQ multiplex PCR; TCRdb has only the in-frame clones, and not every one. The sample holds approximately 110,000 clones; about 81% are singletons and the top ten take approximately 5.1%. Study-level points and caveats: Spike-specific TCR depth and breadth grew after two AZD1222 doses.

Germline V gene lookup returns CDR1 SGHRS and CDR2 YFSETQ. This CDR3 comprises 14 residues. The J segment lost 4 bases and the V segment lost 4 bases, leaving 3 bases of the junction unmatched. The receptor comes from an adult in good health. The chain recombines TRBV5-1 with TRBJ1-1; TRBD1 matches at 11 bases. The source material was peripheral blood, sampled on day 0 of AZD1222 vaccination. This CDR3 reads CASSGQGALTEAFF. CDR3 DNA sequence: TGCGCCAGCAGCGGACAGGGGGCCCTCACTGAAGCTTTCTTT.